This TCR beta chain appears in the sequencing data of a study of shared clonotypes between healthy human individuals. The wider study: Serving as donors were a couple of women and three men, whose ages spanned 18 to 49.

Worth noting for this clone: The antigen is undetermined.

Authors' processing steps: ImmunoSEQ output lacked quality scores and full-length reads, limiting matched filtering. Data came from immunoSEQ multiplex PCR; TCRdb stores just in-frame clones and leaves some out. V and J calls and clone size come straight from that table; D and trimming were deduced from the DNA. The top ten hold roughly 13% of the sample, which has some 490,000 clones, approximately 81% seen once. V dropped 0 bases and J dropped 4 bases, with 9 bases sitting between them. CDR3 length equals 14 residues. From germline, CDR1 is SGHRS and CDR2 YFSETQ. The study, taken as a whole, reports: Sequencing depth was expected to influence donor clonotype sharing.

The source of this sequence is a woman aged 40 to 50 in good health. Some clones in this sample may be carry-over from other donors' samples. Material: PBMCs. This chain joins TRBV5-1 and TRBJ2-3, with D perhaps matching TRBD1 (6 bases). The CDR3 loop is CASSLEAGADTQYF. DNA for the CDR3: TGCGCCAGCAGCTTGGAGGCAGGGGCAGATACGCAGTATTTT. Complete variable domain (other parts from reference TRBV5-1 and TRBJ2-3): KAGVTQTPRYLIKTRGQQVTLSCSPISGHRSVSWYQQTPGQGLQFLFEYFSETQRNKGNFPGRFSGRQFSNSRSEMNVSTLELGDSALYLCASSLEAGADTQYFGPGTRLTVL.